The 28 T cell receptor beta chains listed next were all sequenced from one sample in a study of siplizumab effects on memory and regulatory T cells. Libraries were prepared by immunoSEQ multiplex PCR; TCRdb keeps only in-frame clonotypes and omits some of them. The sample has 70,000 to 100,000 clones, roughly 96% seen once; the top ten hold around 0.03%. Sequencing used naive CD4+ T cells sorted from blood. The source is a human donor in good health.

Comments on this clone: Additional DNA sequences in this sample encode the identical CDR3. This chain connects TRBV11-2 to TRBJ1-1; D gene unclear. The CDR3 runs to 13 residues. Trimming took off 1 base at V and 2 bases at J, with 5 bases between the two ends. The germline V gene has CDR1 SGHAT and CDR2 FQNNGV. CDR3 DNA: TGTGCCAGCAGCTTAGCTGACAACACTGAAGCTTTCTTT. Translation gives CASSLADNTEAFF.

V gene TRBV9 combines with J gene TRBJ2-7; tentatively, D is TRBD1 (5 bases). This CDR3 comprises 16 residues. V was clipped by 3 bases and J by 2 bases, with 18 bases between them. The germline V gene encodes CDR1 SGDLS and CDR2 YYNGEE. The chain's CDR3 is CASSATTDSNTYEQYF. In DNA, the CDR3 is TGTGCCAGCAGCGCTACGACCGACAGTAATACCTACGAGCAGTACTTC.

As for this clone: Other DNA sequences in the same sample also yield this CDR3. The CDR3 coding sequence is TGCGCCAGCTATCACCATGCGGTTGGGGGCCAGGCCGACTATGGCTACACCTTC. Amino acid sequence: CASYHHAVGGQADYGYTF. V gene TRBV23-1 combines with J gene TRBJ1-2; TRBD1 is a possible D gene (6 bases). TRBV23-1 is reported as an ORF; its role is uncertain. V lost 8 bases and J 3 bases, leaving 28 bases between the germline ends. The CDR3 has 18 residues.

V and J are TRBV19 and TRBJ1-5; weak D call: TRBD1 (5 bases). V lost 8 bases, J lost 7 bases, and 15 bases lay in between. Germline V gene lookup returns CDR1 LNHDA and CDR2 SQIVND (reference sequence). The CDR3 has 13 amino acids. The chain's CDR3 is CASQVERGQPQHF. CDR3 DNA sequence: TGTGCCAGTCAGGTAGAGCGGGGCCAGCCCCAGCATTTT.

V is TRBV6-5 and J is TRBJ1-2; D is possibly TRBD1 (5 bases). The germline V gene encodes CDR1 MNHEY and CDR2 SVGAGI. The ends were cut back, 7 bases at V and 4 bases at J, with 7 bases in the middle. The CDR3 is 11 residues long. The CDR3 DNA sequence: TGTGCCAGCAACGGGGGCTATGGCTACACCTTC. Translation gives CASNGGYGYTF.

This chain uses TRBV7-6 with TRBJ1-4; 9 positions agree with TRBD1. Trimming at V came to 2 bases and at J to 7 bases, leaving 8 bases not matched to a gene. The CDR3 is 16 residues long. Germline V gives CDR1 SGHVS, CDR2 FNYEAQ. This CDR3 reads CASSLMEGTGSEKLFF. The CDR3 nucleotides read TGTGCCAGCAGCTTAATGGAGGGGACAGGGAGTGAAAAACTGTTTTTT.

This clone turned up a few times. The chain employs TRBV19 and TRBJ1-6; D unclear. The CDR3 spans 14 residues. The V gene's germline CDR1 is LNHDA and CDR2 SQIVND (reference sequence). Trimming took 4 bases from V and 6 from J, leaving 10 bases between them. The CDR3 region is CASSRANPNSPLHF. The CDR3 DNA is TGTGCCAGTAGTAGGGCAAACCCTAATTCACCCCTCCACTTT.

This sequence joins TRBV7-2 and TRBJ1-1, with D possibly TRBD1 on 5 matching bases. V was clipped by 5 bases and J by 5 bases, with 15 bases between them. Germline-derived CDR1 and CDR2 are SGHTA and FQGNSA. The CDR3 consists of 14 residues. The CDR3 nucleotides are TGTGCCAGCAGCGAGAATCGGGGGGGAACTGAAGCTTTCTTT. It specifies CASSENRGGTEAFF.

The chain recombines TRBV19 with TRBJ1-2; 7 nucleotides match TRBD1. The CDR3 is made up of 13 amino acids. Trimming took 6 bases from V and 6 from J; bases not matched to a gene: 7. Germline CDR1 LNHDA, CDR2 SQIVND (reference sequence). The CDR3 DNA reads as TGTGCCAGTAGGAAGGTCAGGGGGGATGGCTACACCTTC. Translation gives CASRKVRGDGYTF.

The chain combines TRBV6-5 with TRBJ2-7, with 7 bases fitting TRBD2. Germline V CDR1 and CDR2: MNHEY, SVGAGI. Trimming at V came to 2 bases and at J to 6 bases, leaving 7 bases not matched to a gene. The CDR3 has 14 residues. This chain's CDR3 is CASSYVIWGGEQYF. CDR3 DNA: TGTGCCAGCAGTTACGTTATCTGGGGGGGCGAGCAGTACTTC.

The CDR3 loop reads CASSEGLPPGELFF. CDR3 DNA: TGCGCCAGCAGTGAGGGACTACCCCCCGGGGAGCTGTTTTTT. The V gene is TRBV10-1, the J gene TRBJ2-2; D might be TRBD2 (6 bases). The CDR3 covers 14 residues. V gave up 2 bases and J gave up 6 bases, with 10 bases separating them. Germline V lookup: CDR1 WNHNN, CDR2 SYGVQD (reference sequence).

The chain uses TRBV7-9 and TRBJ2-6, with unresolved D. This CDR3 spans 15 amino acids. Germline lookup yields CDR1 SEHNR and CDR2 FQNEAQ (reference sequence). Trimming pared 1 base from V and 0 bases from J, leaving 4 bases between. CDR3 coding DNA: TGTGCCAGCAGCTTAGATGGCTCTGGGGCCAACGTCCTGACTTTC. Amino acids: CASSLDGSGANVLTF.

The CDR3 loop reads CASSQERPDNQPQHF. CDR3 coding DNA: TGTGCCAGCAGCCAAGAAAGGCCAGATAATCAGCCCCAGCATTTT. The genes are TRBV4-2 and TRBJ1-5; D call uncertain. Trimming pared 0 bases from V and 4 bases from J, leaving 10 bases between. The CDR3 spans 15 residues. Germline lookup yields CDR1 LGHNA and CDR2 YNFKEQ.

The chain couples TRBV6-6 to TRBJ1-3, with a weak D call TRBD1 (6 bases). V lost 2 bases, J lost 4 bases, and 15 bases lay in between. Germline V lookup: CDR1 MNHNY, CDR2 SVGAGI (reference sequence). The CDR3 is 16 amino acids. In DNA, the CDR3 is TGTGCCAGCAGTTACGGGTTAGGGGGAGAAGGAAACACCATATATTTT. Translation gives CASSYGLGGEGNTIYF.

The V and J genes are TRBV4-3 and TRBJ2-3; 10 bases fit TRBD2. The CDR3 consists of 16 residues. V shed 4 bases and J 6 bases; nucleotides not matched to a gene: 10. Germline CDR1 reads LGHNA; CDR2 reads YSLEER. The CDR3 DNA reads as TGCGCCAGCAGCCCTAACCCTAGCGGGGGCTGGGATACGCAGTATTTT. It is translated as CASSPNPSGGWDTQYF.

The V call is TRBV28, the J call TRBJ1-6; 7 bases agree with TRBD1. Germline CDR1 and CDR2: MDHEN and SYDVKM. V lost 7 bases to trimming and J lost 9 bases; unmatched junction nucleotides: 9. The CDR3 is made up of 14 amino acids. CDR3 nucleotides: TGTGCCAGCATAGGGGGCCCCCAAAGTTCACCCCTCCACTTT. As protein: CASIGGPQSSPLHF.

This sequence joins TRBV7-3 and TRBJ2-1; the match to TRBD2 covers 12 bases. Unmatched junction bases numbered 14, after V lost 5 bases and J lost 9 bases. CDR1 is SGHTA, CDR2 FQGTGA, per germline. The CDR3 extends over 17 amino acids. DNA of the CDR3: TGTGCCAGCAGCCCAATCCCCGGACTAGCGGGGAGTGGTGAGCAGTTCTTC. Its translation is CASSPIPGLAGSGEQFF.

The J gene is TRBJ1-2, the V gene TRBV9; D is unclear. In germline, CDR1 is SGDLS, CDR2 YYNGEE. Trimming removed 4 bases at V and 3 bases at J, with 4 bases between. The CDR3 length is 11 residues. This chain's CDR3 is CASSKDYGYTF. The CDR3 nucleotides read TGTGCCAGCAGCAAAGACTATGGCTACACCTTC.

This chain links TRBV10-1 with TRBJ2-2; D is unclear. The V end was cut by 0 bases, the J end by 6 bases, with 8 bases between. The CDR3 consists of 14 residues. CDR1 and CDR2 (germline): WNHNN, SYGVQD (reference sequence). The CDR3 nucleotides read TGCGCCAGCAGTGAGTCACGTTTCTCCGGGGAGCTGTTTTTT. Residues: CASSESRFSGELFF.

The V call is TRBV21-1, the J call TRBJ1-5; the table assigns TRBD1, which was not confirmed against the DNA. TRBV21-1 counts as a pseudogene. This CDR3 contains 17 residues. The CDR3 nucleotides read TGTGCCAGCAGCAAATCTCTGCTGGGACAGCGCAATCAGCCCCAGCATTTT. Translated, it gives CASSKSLLGQRNQPQHF.

The V gene is TRBV12-5, the J gene TRBJ2-3, with D perhaps TRBD1 (6 bases). This CDR3 contains 14 residues. Germline V gene sequence: CDR1 LGHNT, CDR2 FRNRAP. Deletions cut 0 bases from V and 4 bases from J, with 8 bases between. The CDR3 DNA is TGTGCTAGTGGTTTGGTACAGGGTGCAGATACGCAGTATTTT. Amino acid sequence: CASGLVQGADTQYF.

This chain links TRBV28 with TRBJ1-2; no reliable D call. Trimming stripped 2 bases from V and 4 bases from J, with 14 bases between. Germline V gene lookup returns CDR1 MDHEN and CDR2 SYDVKM. This CDR3 has 15 amino acids. The CDR3 region is CASSLNGIFLYGYTF. For the CDR3, the DNA is TGTGCCAGCAGTTTAAATGGGATCTTTCTCTATGGCTACACCTTC.

V usage is TRBV30 and J usage is TRBJ2-3; D is possibly TRBD2 (5 bases). The CDR3 spans 16 residues. Deletions cut 1 base from V and 4 bases from J, with 18 bases between. From germline, CDR1 is GTSNPN and CDR2 SVGIG (reference sequence). The CDR3 DNA follows: TGTGCCTGGAGTGCATGGTCCGGGGTTGGGTCAGATACGCAGTATTTT. Encoded protein: CAWSAWSGVGSDTQYF.

The J gene is TRBJ2-1, the V gene TRBV6-1, with D hard to call. The CDR3 runs to 13 residues. The germline V gene encodes CDR1 MNHNS and CDR2 SASEGT. The V gene lost 6 bases and the J gene lost 4 bases, with 10 bases spanning the gap. The CDR3 loop is CASRGTHYNEQFF. The CDR3 coding sequence is TGTGCCAGCAGGGGAACCCATTACAATGAGCAGTTCTTC.

The chain couples TRBV30 to TRBJ1-5; 7 bases are shared with TRBD1. J gave up 5 bases and V 4 bases, and 11 bases lay outside the gene matches. This CDR3 region has 15 residues. From germline, CDR1 is GTSNPN and CDR2 SVGIG (reference sequence). CDR3 DNA: TGTGCCTGGACTAGACCTGGGACAGCAGATCAGCCCCAGCATTTT. Protein product: CAWTRPGTADQPQHF.

J is TRBJ2-3 and V is TRBV18; 7 bases are a match to TRBD2. Germline CDR1 KGHSH, CDR2 LQKENI. The CDR3 length is 16 residues. Trimming removed 2 bases from V and 2 bases from J; junction bases left unmatched: 7. In nucleotides, the CDR3 is TGTGCCAGCTCACCAATGGGGGGGTCCATCACAGATACGCAGTATTTT. It encodes CASSPMGGSITDTQYF.

The chain links TRBV7-9 to TRBJ2-3; D perhaps matches TRBD2 (7 bases). Germline V gene lookup returns CDR1 SEHNR and CDR2 FQNEAQ (reference sequence). The ends were cut back, 4 bases at V and 0 bases at J, with 11 bases in the middle. CDR3 length equals 15 residues. CDR3 amino acids: CASSWGGPSTDTQYF. The CDR3, as DNA: TGTGCCAGCAGCTGGGGGGGGCCCAGCACAGATACGCAGTATTTT. The complete variable domain, with remaining parts taken from reference TRBV7-9 and TRBJ2-3, reads DTGVSQNPRHKITKRGQNVTFRCDPISEHNRLYWYRQTLGQGPEFLTYFQNEAQLEKSRLLSDRFSAERPKGSFSTLEIQRTEQGDSAMYLCASSWGGPSTDTQYFGPGTRLTVL.

The rearrangement uses TRBV15 and TRBJ1-4; D is perhaps TRBD1 (5 bases). Looked up from germline, CDR1 is LNHNV and CDR2 is YYDKDF (reference sequence). V lost 5 bases and J lost 6, with 10 bases in between. The CDR3 runs 13 residues. In nucleotides, the CDR3 is TGTGCCACCAGCGGGGGGGTTGATGAAAAACTGTTTTTT. The encoded protein is CATSGGVDEKLFF.